The rows below give T cell receptor beta chains drawn from one sample of a study of blood T cell repertoires in COVID-19. Using immunoSEQ multiplex PCR, the repertoire was profiled, and TCRdb retains in-frame clones only, with some absent. This sample yields about 99,000 clones, of which roughly 83% are seen a single time; 2.5% to 4% belongs to the top ten. The material sequenced was peripheral blood. These receptors were collected from a woman aged 80 or older with active or convalescent COVID-19. Each CDR3 is given with its conserved first and last residue. D genes are given only for firm matches. Expanded clones get a size class; other rows say once, few or many, or leave the size out.

clone_size	v_call	d_call	j_call	cdr3_nt	cdr3_aa
once	TRBV9	NA	TRBJ1-2	TGTGCCAGCAGCGTAGGGCTTGGGACATCCTATGGCTACACCTTC	CASSVGLGTSYGYTF
NA	TRBV4-2	NA	TRBJ2-1	TGTGCCAGCAGCCCCCGGGTTTCTGATTACAATGAGCAGTTCTTC	CASSPRVSDYNEQFF
NA	TRBV6-2/TRBV6-3	TRBD1	TRBJ1-5	TGTGCCAGCAGTCTAAACAGGGGAAATCAGCCCCAGCATTTT	CASSLNRGNQPQHF
NA	TRBV29-1	TRBD1	TRBJ1-3	TGCAGCGTGGCGGGACAGGGCTCTGGAAACACCATATATTTT	CSVAGQGSGNTIYF
few	TRBV30	TRBD2	TRBJ2-7	TGTGCCTGGGGAACTAGCGGTGCCTACGAGCAGTACTTC	CAWGTSGAYEQYF
NA	TRBV7-3	NA	TRBJ1-2	TGTGCCAGCAGCTTAGGTCGTGAGGGACTGGACTATGGCTACACCTTC	CASSLGREGLDYGYTF
NA	TRBV5-1	TRBD2	TRBJ2-1	TGCGCCAGCAGCCGAACCGCGGGAGGGCGGTACAATGAGCAGTTCTTC	CASSRTAGGRYNEQFF
few	TRBV19	NA	TRBJ1-5	TGTGCCAGTAGTATCGAGAGGTGGAGCAATCAGCCCCAGCATTTT	CASSIERWSNQPQHF
once	TRBV6-5	NA	TRBJ2-7	TGTGCCAGCAGGGGCAGCCCGACCTACGAGCAGTACTTC	CASRGSPTYEQYF
NA	TRBV4-1	TRBD2	TRBJ2-5	TGCGCCAGCAGCCAGGAAGGTGGACTAGCGGAGCCTCAAGAGACCCAGTACTTC	CASSQEGGLAEPQETQYF
NA	TRBV5-4	TRBD2	TRBJ2-3	TGTGCCAGCAGCTTGTGGCTAGCGGGAGGCACAGATACGCAGTATTTT	CASSLWLAGGTDTQYF
few	TRBV9	TRBD1	TRBJ1-2	TGTGCCAGCAGCGGCGGGACAGTGGGCGGCTACACCTTC	CASSGGTVGGYTF
NA	TRBV10-3	TRBD1	TRBJ1-2	TGTGCCATCACCCAGACAGGGGCGCTGGGTGGCTACACCTTC	CAITQTGALGGYTF
NA	TRBV6-1	NA	TRBJ1-2	TGTGCCAGCAGTGAAGAAGGAGGGAGACTAGGGATGGATGGCTACACCTTC	CASSEEGGRLGMDGYTF
NA	TRBV5-6	NA	TRBJ2-3	TGTGCCAGCAGCTTGTACGGGGATCCTCTCACAGATACGCAGTATTTT	CASSLYGDPLTDTQYF
NA	TRBV28	TRBD1	TRBJ1-2	TGTGCCAGCATTCGGTCCTCGGGACAGACCTATGGCTACACCTTC	CASIRSSGQTYGYTF
NA	TRBV18	TRBD1	TRBJ1-1	TGTGCCAGCTCACTGGGAGACAGGGGATGGGCCACTGAAGCTTTCTTT	CASSLGDRGWATEAFF
NA	TRBV30	TRBD1	TRBJ1-1	TGTGCCTTGACAGGGCCAGAGGGGCGGAAAGCTTTCTTT	CALTGPEGRKAFF
few	TRBV10-3	TRBD1	TRBJ1-1	TGTGCCATCAGTGACGCCCGGGACAGTCTCACTGAAGCTTTCTTT	CAISDARDSLTEAFF
once	TRBV7-6	NA	TRBJ1-3	TGTGCCAGCAGCTTAGTTTCGTGGGGGGATGGAAACACCATATATTTT	CASSLVSWGDGNTIYF
NA	TRBV9	TRBD2	TRBJ2-1	TGTGCCAGCAGCGTAGGGACTAGCAGTAATGAGCAGTTCTTC	CASSVGTSSNEQFF
NA	TRBV10-1	TRBD1	TRBJ2-5	TGCGCCAGCAGGCTCGGGACAGGGGCGAGGGAGACCCAGTACTTC	CASRLGTGARETQYF
NA	TRBV7-6	TRBD2	TRBJ2-1	TGTGCCAGCAGCTCAGTAACTAGCGGGCATTACAATGAGCAGTTCTTC	CASSSVTSGHYNEQFF
NA	TRBV29-1	TRBD2	TRBJ2-5	TGCAGCGTAGACCCTAGCGGGGCCCAAGAGACCCAGTACTTC	CSVDPSGAQETQYF
NA	TRBV19	TRBD1	TRBJ2-3	TGTGCCAGTAGTTTGAGGACAGGGAAGGATACGCAGTATTTT	CASSLRTGKDTQYF
NA	TRBV7-7	NA	TRBJ1-1	TGTGCTAGCAGCTTATCGGACCCCATAAAAGGGAGACAAGAAGCTTTCTTT	CASSLSDPIKGRQEAFF
NA	TRBV28	NA	TRBJ1-5	TGTGCCAGCAGTACAACAGGGATACCCCAGCCCCAGCATTTT	CASSTTGIPQPQHF
NA	TRBV5-1	NA	TRBJ1-4	TGCGCCAGCAGTCCCGCAGGGTCCCAAAATGAAAAACTGTTTTTT	CASSPAGSQNEKLFF
NA	TRBV28	NA	TRBJ1-5	TGTGCCAGCAATATAGTTCTAGGCAATCAGCCCCAGCATTTT	CASNIVLGNQPQHF
NA	TRBV9	TRBD2	TRBJ2-1	TGTGCCAGCAGCGAGAGGGGACTAGCGGGGCTAGTCTTC	CASSERGLAGLVF
NA	TRBV6-2/TRBV6-3	TRBD1	TRBJ2-2	TGTGCCAGCAGCCACAGGGGGGCCGATTGGGGCACCGGGGAGCTGTTTTTT	CASSHRGADWGTGELFF
NA	TRBV10-3	NA	TRBJ2-2	TGTGCCCATGGGGCATCCAACACCGGGGAGCTGTTTTTT	CAHGASNTGELFF
once	TRBV7-5	NA	TRBJ1-1	TGTGCCAGAAGCTTAGCTACAGGCTGTGAAGCTTTCTTT	CARSLATGCEAFF
NA	TRBV21-1	NA	TRBJ2-7	TGTGCCACCCCGCTGGCGGGAGCCTACGAGCAGTACTTC	CATPLAGAYEQYF
few	TRBV28	TRBD1	TRBJ1-6	TGTGCCAGCAGTACGTCCGGGACAGGAGCTTCACCCCTCCACTTT	CASSTSGTGASPLHF
NA	TRBV6-4	NA	TRBJ1-5	TGTGCCAGCAGTTTAGACAGAGGTCAGCCCCAGCATTTT	CASSLDRGQPQHF
NA	TRBV20-1	NA	TRBJ1-2	TGCAGTGCTAGAGCAGAGCGAGGCTACACCTTC	CSARAERGYTF
NA	TRBV27	NA	TRBJ1-5	TGTGCCAGCAGCGGGACAAGCAATCAGCCCCAGCATTTT	CASSGTSNQPQHF
few	TRBV3-1/TRBV3-2	NA	TRBJ2-3	TGTGCCAGCAGCCCCTCCACAGATACGCAGTATTTT	CASSPSTDTQYF
NA	TRBV19	NA	TRBJ1-3	TGTGCCAGTAGTCCCGACATGGGAAACACCATATATTTT	CASSPDMGNTIYF
NA	TRBV30	NA	TRBJ1-2	TGTGCCTGGGGTGGTAGTAGTGTGGTATATGGCTACACCTTC	CAWGGSSVVYGYTF
NA	TRBV12-3/TRBV12-4	NA	TRBJ1-1	TGTGCCAGCAGTTTATCGCTAAACACTGAAGCTTTCTTT	CASSLSLNTEAFF
NA	TRBV5-1	TRBD1	TRBJ1-2	TGCGCCAGCAGCCTGACAGGGCAGGAAGGCTACACCTTC	CASSLTGQEGYTF
NA	TRBV6-5	NA	TRBJ1-5	TGTGCCAGCAGTTTGCGGAATCAGCCCCAGCATTTT	CASSLRNQPQHF
NA	TRBV6-6	TRBD1	TRBJ1-3	TGTGCCAGCAGACAGGGGTCAGGAAACACCATATATTTT	CASRQGSGNTIYF
NA	TRBV6-5	NA	TRBJ1-5	TGTGCCAGCAGTTCCTCCCTGGAGGGTCAGCCCCAGCATTTT	CASSSSLEGQPQHF
few	TRBV11-2	NA	TRBJ1-3	TGTGCCAGCAGCTTAGAGGCCCAGGCCTTCTCTGGAAACACCATATATTTT	CASSLEAQAFSGNTIYF
few	TRBV30	NA	TRBJ1-6	TGTGCCTGGAGCCCCCCGGACAGATATAATTCACCCCTCCACTTT	CAWSPPDRYNSPLHF
NA	TRBV6-5	TRBD2	TRBJ2-3	TGTGCCAGCAGTTACGCATTTAGCGGGAGGGCAGATACGCAGTATTTT	CASSYAFSGRADTQYF
NA	TRBV6-5	NA	TRBJ2-7	TGTGCCAGCAGTAGAGTTTCCTACGAGCAGTACTTC	CASSRVSYEQYF
NA	TRBV5-1	TRBD1	TRBJ1-1	TGCGCCAGCAGCTACATCCTACAGGGGGCTGGGTCTGAAGCTTTCTTT	CASSYILQGAGSEAFF
NA	TRBV6-6	TRBD1	TRBJ2-1	TGTGCCAGCAGTCGTGCGGTTGGGACAGGCTCCTACAATGAGCAGTTCTTC	CASSRAVGTGSYNEQFF
NA	TRBV5-1	NA	TRBJ1-1	TGCGCCAGCAGCTTGTCGGAGGCCACTGAAGCTTTCTTT	CASSLSEATEAFF
NA	TRBV2	NA	TRBJ1-5	TGTGCCATTTCGGTCACAGGGACGGGACAGCCCCAGCATTTT	CAISVTGTGQPQHF
once	TRBV14	TRBD1	TRBJ1-2	TGTGCCAGCAGTGGGACAGGGCACACAGACTACACCTTC	CASSGTGHTDYTF
NA	TRBV27	TRBD1	TRBJ1-6	TGTGCCAGCAGGAAAACAGGGGTGGATAATTCACCCCTCCACTTT	CASRKTGVDNSPLHF
NA	TRBV27	NA	TRBJ1-5	TGTGCCAGCAGTCTGCAGGGTCAGCCCCAGCATTTT	CASSLQGQPQHF
NA	TRBV6-1	NA	TRBJ1-1	TGTGCCAGCAGTCCTGAGTACACTGAAGCTTTCTTT	CASSPEYTEAFF
few	TRBV27	NA	TRBJ2-7	TGTGCCAGCAGTTTAAACGGGAAGTACGAGCAGTACTTC	CASSLNGKYEQYF